The 2 T cell receptor beta chains below come from one sample, sequenced in a study of blood T cell repertoires in COVID-19. Data came from immunoSEQ multiplex PCR; TCRdb stores just in-frame clones and leaves some out. The sample carries hundreds of thousands of clones, 88% recorded once. The sample consisted of PBMCs or T cells enriched from blood (not recorded which). These receptor sequences come from a woman younger than 30 who had been exposed to COVID-19.

V gene TRBV9 combines with J gene TRBJ2-1; 8 positions agree with TRBD2. The CDR3 is made up of 16 amino acids. CDR1 and CDR2 from the germline V gene are SGDLS and YYNGEE. After removal of 3 bases from V and 0 bases from J, the junction contained 5 bases not matched to a gene. The CDR3 loop is CASSASGTSSYNEQFF. CDR3 nucleotides: TGTGCCAGCAGCGCCTCCGGGACTAGCTCCTACAATGAGCAGTTCTTC.

CDR3 region: CASSPAGPSGRSREQYF. CDR3 DNA: TGTGCCAGCAGCCCGGCGGGGCCTAGCGGGAGGTCGCGGGAGCAGTACTTC. The rearrangement uses TRBV5-4 and TRBJ2-7, with TRBD2 identical over 11 bases. Per the germline V gene, CDR1 is SGHNT and CDR2 is YYREEE (reference sequence). Losses at the gene ends were 4 bases for V and 7 bases for J; bases not matched to a gene: 16. The CDR3 runs to 17 residues.